This TCR beta chain emerged from a study of shared clonotypes between healthy human individuals. The CDR3 length is 15 residues. Per the germline V gene, CDR1 is MDHEN and CDR2 is SYDVKM. V was cut by 7 bases and J by 3 bases, with 19 bases left in between. Over several immunoSEQ plates, each subset's genomic DNA was distributed in even portions. Sequenced by immunoSEQ multiplex PCR; TCRdb stores in-frame clones only, minus some. The table shows roughly 500,000 clones, with over 60% occurring only once. This receptor was obtained from a woman in her thirties or forties in good health. Some clones in this sample may be carry-over from other donors' samples. The sample comprised PBMCs. This sequence joins TRBV28 and TRBJ2-7; D is unclear. The CDR3 DNA sequence: TGTGCCAGCACCAACCCCGCCACAGAAAACTACGAGCAGTACTTC. It is translated as CASTNPATENYEQYF.